The source of this TCR beta chain is a study of regulatory T cells in long-lasting Graves disease. This clonotype was recorded at least ten times. The time point was: newly diagnosed GD, antithyroid drugs for less than 3 months. Making the TCR library involved RNA that had been extracted from PBMCs. Guidelines of the American Thyroid Association were used to diagnose Graves' disease. Construction of the TCR beta libraries employed iRepertoire HTBI primers in conjunction with Arm-PCR of CDR3 regions. TCRdb recomputed calls from the multiplex PCR reads with MiXCR, one row per CDR3 protein. The sample consists of 500,000 or so distinct CDR3 sequences, 11% to 15% of them appearing once. The same sample was also studied in work on T cells in Graves' hyperthyroidism and ophthalmopathy. That publication notes: Blood shared most expanded thyroid clonotypes above 0.001.

The starting material was peripheral blood mononuclear cells (PBMCs), obtained at new diagnosis, from a patient treated with antithyroid drugs. This sequence originates from a woman aged 45-60 years with Graves disease.

The CDR3 is CASREASGSSYEQYF. Written as DNA, the CDR3 is TGTGCCAGCAGGGAGGCTAGCGGGAGTTCCTACGAGCAGTACTTC. The rearrangement joins TRBV2 to TRBJ2-7; TRBD2 matches at 10 bases. Trimming at V came to 6 bases and at J to 1 base, leaving 6 bases not matched to a gene. This CDR3 comprises 15 residues. The germline gives CDR1 SNHLY, CDR2 FYNNEI. Full variable domain (missing parts from reference TRBV2 and TRBJ2-7): EPEVTQTPSHQVTQMGQEVILRCVPISNHLYFYWYRQILGQKVEFLVSFYNNEISEKSEIFDDQFSVERPDGSNFTLKIRSTKLEDSAMYFCASREASGSSYEQYFGPGTRLTVT.